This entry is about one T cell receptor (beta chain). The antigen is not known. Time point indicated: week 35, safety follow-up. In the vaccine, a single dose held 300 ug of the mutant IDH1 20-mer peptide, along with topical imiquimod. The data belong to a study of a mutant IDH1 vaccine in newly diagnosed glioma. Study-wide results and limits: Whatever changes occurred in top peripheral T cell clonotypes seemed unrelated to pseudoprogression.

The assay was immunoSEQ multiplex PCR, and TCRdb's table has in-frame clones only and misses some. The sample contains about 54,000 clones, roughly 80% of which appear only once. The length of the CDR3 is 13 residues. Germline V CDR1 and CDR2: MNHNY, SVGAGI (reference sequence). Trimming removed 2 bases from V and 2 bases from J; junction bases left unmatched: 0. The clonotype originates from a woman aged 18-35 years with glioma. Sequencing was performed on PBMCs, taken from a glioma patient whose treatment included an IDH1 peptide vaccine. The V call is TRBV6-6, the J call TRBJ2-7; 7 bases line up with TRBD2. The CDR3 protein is CASSYAGAYEQYF. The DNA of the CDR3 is TGTGCCAGCAGTTACGCGGGAGCCTACGAGCAGTACTTC.